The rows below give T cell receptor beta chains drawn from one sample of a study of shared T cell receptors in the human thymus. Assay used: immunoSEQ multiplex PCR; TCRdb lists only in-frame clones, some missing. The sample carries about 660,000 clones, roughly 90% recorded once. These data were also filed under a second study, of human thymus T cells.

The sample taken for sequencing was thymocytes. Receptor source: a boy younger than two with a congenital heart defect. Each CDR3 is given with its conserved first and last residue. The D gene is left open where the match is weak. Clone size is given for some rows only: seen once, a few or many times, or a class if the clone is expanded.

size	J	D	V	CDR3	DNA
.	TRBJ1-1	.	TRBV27	CASSFSGLENTEAFF	TGTGCCAGCAGTTTCTCCGGACTGGAGAACACTGAAGCTTTCTTT
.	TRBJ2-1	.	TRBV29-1	CSLALGHYNEQFF	TGCAGCTTGGCCCTGGGCCACTACAATGAGCAGTTCTTC
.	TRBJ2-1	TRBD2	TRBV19	CASSIILAGEYNEQFF	TGTGCCAGTAGTATAATCCTAGCGGGGGAATACAATGAGCAGTTCTTC
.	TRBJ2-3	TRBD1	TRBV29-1	CSVARGRTDTQYF	TGCAGCGTTGCCAGGGGGCGCACAGATACGCAGTATTTT
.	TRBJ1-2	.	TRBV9	CASSPSGKAHFGYTF	TGTGCCAGCAGCCCCTCAGGGAAGGCCCACTTCGGCTACACCTTC
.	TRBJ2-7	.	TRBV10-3	CAITETATYEQYF	TGTGCCATCACGGAGACCGCCACCTACGAGCAGTACTTC
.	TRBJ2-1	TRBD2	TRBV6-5	CASSPTSGSYNEQFF	TGTGCCAGCAGCCCCACTAGCGGGAGTTACAATGAGCAGTTCTTC
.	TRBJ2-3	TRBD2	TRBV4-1	CASSQDSPGTSGSCTDTQYF	TGCGCCAGCAGCCAAGATTCGCCCGGGACTAGCGGGAGTTGCACAGATACGCAGTATTTT
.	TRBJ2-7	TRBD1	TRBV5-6	CASSLRGQGHYEQYF	TGTGCCAGCAGCTTGCGGGGACAGGGACACTACGAGCAGTACTTC
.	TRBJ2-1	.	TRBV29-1	CSVDSWPGSYNEQFF	TGCAGCGTGGACTCATGGCCTGGCTCCTACAATGAGCAGTTCTTC
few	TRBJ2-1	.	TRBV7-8	CASSLAFGRTDDEQFF	TGTGCCAGCAGCTTAGCGTTCGGGAGAACGGACGATGAGCAGTTCTTC
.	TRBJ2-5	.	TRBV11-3	CASSLDTGRSETQYF	TGTGCCAGCAGCTTAGATACCGGGAGATCGGAGACCCAGTACTTC
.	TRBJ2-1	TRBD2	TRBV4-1	CASSQDLGSGSWNEQFF	TGCGCCAGCAGCCAGGATTTGGGTAGCGGGAGTTGGAATGAGCAGTTCTTC
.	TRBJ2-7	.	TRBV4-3	CASSQEGSSTGPSYEQYF	TGCGCCAGCAGCCAAGAGGGTAGTTCTACAGGCCCCTCCTACGAGCAGTACTTC
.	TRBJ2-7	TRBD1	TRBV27	CASSKRRDRAPYEQYF	TGTGCCAGCAGTAAGCGCCGGGACAGGGCCCCCTACGAGCAGTACTTC
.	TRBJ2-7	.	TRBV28	CASSLDYYEQYF	TGTGCCAGCAGTCTGGACTATTACGAGCAGTACTTC
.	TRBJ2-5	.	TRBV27	CASSSHRVGEQYF	TGTGCCAGCAGTTCCCACAGGGTGGGGGAGCAGTACTTC
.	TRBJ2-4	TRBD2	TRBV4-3	CASSQGSGKDSKNIQYF	TGCGCCAGCAGCCAAGGAAGCGGGAAGGATTCCAAAAACATTCAGTACTTC
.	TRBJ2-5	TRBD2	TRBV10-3	CAISESTGTKETQYF	TGTGCCATCAGTGAGTCAACCGGGACTAAGGAGACCCAGTACTTC
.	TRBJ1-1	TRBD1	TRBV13	CASSLRTGAGLNTEAFF	TGTGCCAGCAGCTTAAGGACAGGGGCCGGTTTGAACACTGAAGCTTTCTTT
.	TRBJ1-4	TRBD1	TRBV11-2	CASSADRGPEKLFF	TGTGCCAGCAGCGCGGACAGGGGGCCTGAAAAACTGTTTTTT
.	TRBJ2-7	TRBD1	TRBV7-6	CASSLTGVEQYF	TGTGCCAGCAGCCTAACAGGGGTCGAGCAGTACTTC
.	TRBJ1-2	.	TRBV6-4	CASSRSTGFYGYTF	TGTGCCAGCAGCCGCTCGACAGGTTTCTATGGCTACACCTTC
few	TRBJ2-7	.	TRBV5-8	CASTTMVYEQYF	TGTGCCAGCACCACTATGGTTTACGAGCAGTACTTC
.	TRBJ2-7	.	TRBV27	CASSFTGSPYEQYF	TGTGCCAGCAGTTTTACAGGCTCCCCTTACGAGCAGTACTTC
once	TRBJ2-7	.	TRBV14	CASSQNGQSTYEQYF	TGTGCCAGCAGCCAAAATGGACAGTCCACCTACGAGCAGTACTTC
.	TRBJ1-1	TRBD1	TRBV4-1	CASSHPTGGNTEAFF	TGCGCCAGCAGCCACCCGACAGGGGGTAACACTGAAGCTTTCTTT
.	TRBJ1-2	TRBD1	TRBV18	CASSPQRDRSYGYTF	TGTGCCAGCTCACCGCAGAGGGACAGAAGCTATGGCTACACCTTC
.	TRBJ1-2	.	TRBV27	CASSFSGWYGYTF	TGTGCCAGCAGTTTTTCGGGTTGGTATGGCTACACCTTC
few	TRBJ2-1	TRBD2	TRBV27	CASSSSSGNSYNEQFF	TGTGCCAGCAGTTCCTCTAGCGGGAACTCCTACAATGAGCAGTTCTTC
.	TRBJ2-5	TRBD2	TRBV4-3	CASSQEMGGGPGGTQYF	TGCGCCAGCAGCCAAGAAATGGGGGGAGGGCCCGGGGGAACCCAGTACTTC
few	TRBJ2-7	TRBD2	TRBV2	CASSEIGGRASYEQYF	TGTGCCAGCAGTGAGATCGGCGGGAGGGCCTCCTACGAGCAGTACTTC
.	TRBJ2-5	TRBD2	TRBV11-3	CASSPPGLADQETQYF	TGTGCCAGCAGCCCACCGGGACTAGCGGACCAAGAGACCCAGTACTTC
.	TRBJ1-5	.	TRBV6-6	CASSPSYPGRNQPQHF	TGTGCCAGCAGTCCTTCATATCCAGGGAGGAATCAGCCCCAGCATTTT
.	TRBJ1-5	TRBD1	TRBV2	CASRKRGQGSQPQHF	TGTGCCAGCAGAAAGAGGGGACAGGGAAGTCAGCCCCAGCATTTT
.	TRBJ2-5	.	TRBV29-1	CSSRRGFQETQYF	TGCAGCTCCCGGAGGGGTTTTCAAGAGACCCAGTACTTC
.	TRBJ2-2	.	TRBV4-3	CASSQTVPQGTGELFF	TGCGCCAGCAGCCAGACGGTACCTCAGGGAACCGGGGAGCTGTTTTTT
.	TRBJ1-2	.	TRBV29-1	CSVETPKLTSRNRKPYGYTF	TGCAGCGTTGAAACCCCAAAATTAACGTCTCGGAACAGAAAGCCCTATGGCTACACCTTC
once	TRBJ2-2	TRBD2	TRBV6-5	CASRQAGPNTGELFF	TGTGCCAGCAGGCAAGCGGGACCGAACACCGGGGAGCTGTTTTTT
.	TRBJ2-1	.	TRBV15	CATSREEGAGYNEQFF	TGTGCCACCAGTCGAGAGGAGGGAGCCGGATACAATGAGCAGTTCTTC
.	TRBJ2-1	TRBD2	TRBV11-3	CASSGSGLAGSNEQFF	TGTGCCAGCAGCGGGTCGGGACTAGCGGGAAGTAATGAGCAGTTCTTC
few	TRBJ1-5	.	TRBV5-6	CASSSSYQPQHF	TGTGCCAGCAGCTCCTCTTATCAGCCCCAGCATTTT
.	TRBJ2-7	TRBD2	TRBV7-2	CASTKGLADDEQYF	TGTGCCAGCACCAAAGGACTAGCGGACGACGAGCAGTACTTC
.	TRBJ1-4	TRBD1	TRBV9	CASSPLGTGETTNEKLFF	TGTGCCAGCAGCCCCCTCGGGACAGGGGAGACGACTAATGAAAAACTGTTTTTT
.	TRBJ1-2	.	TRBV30	CAWSVNPGVIYGYTF	TGTGCCTGGAGTGTCAATCCAGGGGTAATCTATGGCTACACCTTC
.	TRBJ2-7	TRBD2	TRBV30	CARSVVEGGRDEQYF	TGTGCCCGGAGTGTAGTAGAGGGCGGGAGGGACGAGCAGTACTTC
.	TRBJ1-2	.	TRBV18	CASSPPYLNYGYTF	TGTGCCAGCTCACCACCGTATCTGAACTATGGCTACACCTTC
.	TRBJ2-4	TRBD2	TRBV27	CASSITSGRAAKNIQYF	TGTGCCAGCAGTATAACTAGCGGGAGGGCTGCCAAAAACATTCAGTACTTC
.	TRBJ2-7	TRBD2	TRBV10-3	CAISGAGALKTPHEQYF	TGTGCCATCAGTGGAGCGGGAGCCCTTAAAACCCCTCACGAGCAGTACTTC
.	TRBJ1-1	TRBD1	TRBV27	CASSLSGTGSEAFF	TGTGCCAGCAGTTTATCAGGGACAGGCTCTGAAGCTTTCTTT
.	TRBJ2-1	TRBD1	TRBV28	CASSWSSPGQGIDEQFF	TGTGCCAGCAGCTGGAGCTCCCCGGGACAGGGCATTGATGAGCAGTTCTTC
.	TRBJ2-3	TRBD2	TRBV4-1	CASSHPLAGATDTQYF	TGCGCCAGCAGCCACCCCTTAGCGGGGGCCACAGATACGCAGTATTTT
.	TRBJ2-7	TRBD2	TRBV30	CAWSLLAGGEQYF	TGTGCCTGGAGTCTTCTAGCGGGAGGCGAGCAGTACTTC
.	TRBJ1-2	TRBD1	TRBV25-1	CASTEQKGQGMGYTF	TGTGCCAGCACTGAACAAAAGGGACAGGGTATGGGCTACACCTTC
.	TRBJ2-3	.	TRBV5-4	CASTAEGGNTDTQYF	TGTGCCAGCACCGCAGAGGGGGGGAACACAGATACGCAGTATTTT